This T cell receptor beta chain derives from a study of cytomegalovirus exposure and HLA in healthy donors. Study details: In an early release, HLA-typed donors contributed tens of millions of unique TCR sequences. Findings and limits, study-wide: Earlier analysis yielded a pattern in which most TCR beta V segments were productive about 90% or about 30% of the time.

Germline values: CDR1 SGHVS, CDR2 FQNEAQ. Trimming stripped 5 bases from V and 1 base from J, with 19 bases between. This CDR3 has 17 residues. In regard to this clone: What it binds is unknown.

PCR used 60 Vbeta primers and 13 Jbeta primers. Using immunoSEQ multiplex PCR, the repertoire was profiled, and TCRdb retains in-frame clones only, with some absent. The table includes about 85,000 clones, 75% to 90% detected once. This sequence was found in a man aged 45 to 65 in good health and CMV-seropositive. Sequences were obtained from PBMCs. The chain recombines TRBV7-8 with TRBJ2-3, with D tentatively TRBD2 (6 bases). DNA of the CDR3: TGTGCCAGCAGCACCCAGGCCGGGAGTTCTGGCACAGATACGCAGTATTTT. Its protein is CASSTQAGSSGTDTQYF.